A single sample gave rise to the 24 T cell receptor delta chains below, sequenced in a study of gamma-delta T cells after stem cell transplantation (dated by TCRdb to about 2016). Preparation of the library involved RT-PCR. The run used an Illumina MiSeq. With CATT, TCRdb called clones again from the public reads; duplicate DNA rows were later joined. This sample gives some 2,400 delta-chain clones in total; around 20% of them show up just once. The ten biggest clones cover 8.6% of the sample. Sequenced sample: gamma-delta T cells. All receptors derive from a human donor. It is not recorded whose cells these are; they may come from a transplant donor.

Comments on this clone: A junction boundary mismatches the germline segment, possibly from a read error. The rearrangement joins TRDV2 to TRDJ3, with 12 bases aligning to TRDD3. Germline CDR1 is GEAIGNYY and CDR2 is EKD. The CDR3 consists of 18 residues. CDR3 nucleotide sequence: TGTGCCTGTGACACCGTACTGGGGGATACCTGGTACACCCGACAGATGTTTTTC. It encodes CACDTVLGDTWYTRQMFF.

This clone showed up just a few times. The V and J genes are TRDV1 and TRDJ1; 10 positions agree with TRDD3. The CDR3 runs 21 residues. Germline CDR1 TSWWSYY, CDR2 QGS. V lost 4 bases, J lost 0 bases, and 20 bases stayed unmatched. The DNA for the CDR3 is TGTGCTCTTGGGGCCCCTGGGAGCACTGGGGGATCCCGTTCTTACACCGATAAACTCATCTTT. It yields the protein CALGAPGSTGGSRSYTDKLIF.

Comment on this clone: This likely stems from a read error, as it lies one base from a far larger clone. The J gene is TRDJ3, while no V gene call was made; the table's D call, TRDD3, was not checked against the DNA. The CDR3 totals 18 residues. In nucleotides, the CDR3 is TGTGCCTGTGACAATCCTGGGGGATACTCCTGGGACACCCGACAGATGTTTTTC. Its protein is CACDNPGGYSWDTRQMFF.

The V call is TRDV3, the J call TRDJ1, with 10 bases aligning to TRDD3. Germline matching of the DNA provided the J gene here, since TCRdb leaves it blank. This CDR3 comprises 20 residues. J gave up 2 bases and V 1 base, and 22 bases lay outside the gene matches. Germline V lookup: CDR1 TVYSNPD, CDR2 GDNSRS (reference sequence). The CDR3 DNA follows: TGTGCCTTTAAGGGGACGGGAAGGGGGGATACGCGAAGAGGAACCGATAAACTCATCTTT. Translated, it gives CAFKGTGRGDTRRGTDKLIF.

As regards this clone: Other DNA sequences of this sample code for an identical CDR3. The J gene is TRDJ1, the V gene TRDV1; 9 bases agree with TRDD3. The CDR3 runs 17 residues. Per the germline V gene, CDR1 is TSWWSYY and CDR2 is QGS. V lost 1 base and J lost 3; bases outside the gene matches: 9. CDR3 protein: CALGERRGYAVADKLIF. The CDR3 coding sequence is TGTGCTCTTGGGGAACGACGGGGATACGCGGTCGCCGATAAACTCATCTTT.

This clone was seen a single time. No V gene call is available, although the J gene is TRDJ1. The CDR3 is made up of 19 amino acids. For the CDR3, the DNA is TGTGCCTCTCCTGGGAGCCTCCATCCGTGGGTCCTGTACACCGATAAACTCATCTTT. It yields the protein CASPGSLHPWVLYTDKLIF.

For this clone: Possible read error: a much larger clone is one base away. This chain joins TRDV2 and TRDJ3; 12 positions match TRDD3. The CDR3 loop spans 17 amino acids. CDR1 and CDR2 from the germline V gene are GEAIGNYY and EKD. The CDR3 region is CACDILGDTWDTRHMFF. The CDR3 nucleotides read TGTGCCTGTGACATACTGGGGGATACCTGGGACACCCGACATATGTTTTTC.

The called J gene is TRDJ3, whereas the V gene has no call; TRDD3 is the table's D call and was not checked against the DNA. The CDR3 length is 19 residues. The CDR3 sequence: CALAQGLPRPSWDTRQMFF. The CDR3 bases are TGTGCTCTGGCCCAGGGCCTTCCCCGCCCCTCCTGGGACACCCGACAGATGTTTTTC.

This rearrangement joins TRDV1 to TRDJ1, with 11 bases aligning to TRDD3. This CDR3 comprises 23 residues. Germline assignment: CDR1 TSWWSYY and CDR2 QGS. V dropped 2 bases and J dropped 0; count of bases not matched to a gene: 23. CDR3 bases: TGTGCTCTTGGGGAAATGGGTCCCCCGTTACTGGGGGATAGTAGGGTTTACACCGATAAACTCATCTTT. As protein: CALGEMGPPLLGDSRVYTDKLIF.

The chain uses TRDV3 and TRDJ1, with 9 bases aligning to TRDD3. TCRdb carries no J gene annotation; the J gene was assigned here by matching the DNA with germline. With V trimmed by 4 bases and J by 2 bases, 23 bases remained unmatched. The V gene's germline CDR1 is TVYSNPD and CDR2 GDNSRS (reference sequence). The CDR3 consists of 19 residues. The CDR3 DNA sequence: TGTGCCTCCCCGGCCTGCACATGTACTGGGGGAGCATTTACCGATAAACTCATCTTT. Protein product: CASPACTCTGGAFTDKLIF.

This clone is large by share. The rearrangement joins TRDV2 to TRDJ1; 8 nucleotides agree with TRDD3. The CDR3 has 19 residues. The V gene end was trimmed by 1 base and the J gene end by 0 bases; junction bases not matched to a gene: 15. Per the germline V gene, CDR1 is GEAIGNYY and CDR2 is EKD. This chain's CDR3 is CACDTKSLGEASYTDKLIF. Here the CDR3 DNA reads TGTGCCTGTGACACTAAATCGCTGGGGGAAGCGAGTTACACCGATAAACTCATCTTT.

This clone turned up a few times. The rearrangement joins TRDV1 to TRDJ3; D is possibly TRDD2 (9 bases). TCRdb records no J gene; here it was assigned by comparing the DNA to germline. The V and J ends lost 4 bases and 1 base respectively, with 35 bases between them. The CDR3 sequence is 25 residues long. CDR1 is TSWWSYY and CDR2 is QGS in the germline V gene. The CDR3 loop is CALGGTFLHRRGYKEVSWDTRQMFF. CDR3 bases: TGTGCTCTTGGGGGGACCTTCCTACATAGGCGGGGATACAAGGAGGTTTCCTGGGACACCCGACAGATGTTTTTC.

On this clone: A clone one base away is much larger, so this may be a read error. The rearrangement uses TRDV2 and TRDJ2, with 11 bases identical to TRDD3. Germline assignment: CDR1 GEAIGNYY and CDR2 EKD. The CDR3 contains 14 residues. V was clipped by 2 bases and J by 7 bases; unmatched bases: 2. The CDR3 is CACDILGDIAQLFF. The CDR3 nucleotides are TGTGCCTGTGACATACTGGGGGATATAGCACAACTCTTCTTT.

This clone occurred a few times. One end of the junction does not line up with germline, which may come from a read error. The genes are TRDV2 and TRDJ3; a possible D gene is TRDD3 (6 bases). The CDR3 is 18 amino acids. Germline CDR1 GEAIGNYY, CDR2 EKD. CDR3 sequence reads: CACDTVGVRSFYTLQMFF. For the CDR3, the DNA is TGTGCCTGTGACACCGTGGGGGTCCGCTCCTTTTACACCCTACAGATGTTTTTC.

For this clone: This sample includes further DNA sequences coding for the same CDR3. The rearrangement links TRDV1 to TRDJ1; unclear D gene. The CDR3 has 18 amino acids. Trimming took off 3 bases at V and 0 bases at J, with 20 bases between the two ends. Germline V gene sequence: CDR1 TSWWSYY, CDR2 QGS. CDR3 region: CALGESAFPGAYTDKLIF. The CDR3 DNA follows: TGTGCTCTTGGGGAGTCCGCATTCCCAGGGGCGTACACCGATAAACTCATCTTT.

This clone came up once. The chain has TRDV1 and TRDJ1; the D gene could be TRDD1, TRDD2 or TRDD3 (5 bases each). No J gene was available from TCRdb, and it was assigned here by a germline match of the DNA. Germline CDR1 is TSWWSYY and CDR2 is QGS. This CDR3 comprises 20 residues. The ends were cut back, 3 bases at V and 1 base at J, with 27 bases in the middle. The CDR3 reads CALGDSNSGSWARSTDKLIF. The CDR3 nucleotides read TGTGCTCTTGGGGACTCTAATAGCGGTTCCTGGGCCAGAAGCACCGATAAACTCATCTTT.

A remark on this clone: A much larger clone sits a single nucleotide away, making a read error possible. This rearrangement joins TRDV2 to TRDJ1; TRDD3 matches at 8 bases. The CDR3 has 14 amino acids. V shed 5 bases, J shed 4 bases, and the junction held 8 bases outside the gene matches. Germline CDR1 and CDR2: GEAIGNYY and EKD. CDR3 protein: CACGPLGARDKLIF. The CDR3 DNA follows: TGTGCCTGTGGCCCACTGGGGGCCCGCGATAAACTCATCTTT.

The chain joins TRDV1 to TRDJ1, with 7 bases matching TRDD3. The J gene, absent from TCRdb, was called here by matching the DNA to germline. J lost 1 base, V lost 2 bases, and 28 bases had no gene match. The CDR3 sequence is 23 residues long. Germline assignment: CDR1 TSWWSYY and CDR2 QGS. CDR3 region: CALGEEFLTGTGAKPRVTDKLIF. The CDR3 coding sequence is TGTGCTCTTGGGGAAGAATTCCTTACCGGTACTGGGGCTAAACCGCGTGTCACCGATAAACTCATCTTT.

This clone showed up just a few times. Other nucleotide sequences in the sample specify the same CDR3. This rearrangement joins TRDV2 to TRDJ3; D perhaps matches TRDD3 (5 bases). Germline V gene sequence: CDR1 GEAIGNYY, CDR2 EKD. V lost 0 bases and J 0 bases, leaving 11 bases between the germline ends. This CDR3 region has 18 residues. CDR3 DNA: TGTGCCTGTGACACCGCAGGTGGGGACTCCTGGGACACCCGACAGATGTTTTTC. This encodes CACDTAGGDSWDTRQMFF.

The chain carries TRDV1 and TRDJ1, with D unresolved. V lost 0 bases, J lost 0 bases, and 11 bases lay in between. Germline loops: CDR1 TSWWSYY, CDR2 QGS. The CDR3 runs 16 residues. The CDR3 DNA is TGTGCTCTTGGGGAACTTTTGGTGTGGTACACCGATAAACTCATCTTT. As protein: CALGELLVWYTDKLIF.

This clone was detected only a few times. Since a much larger clone is just one base distant, this may be a read error. The chain employs TRDV2 and TRDJ3, with TRDD3 matching 7 bases. Trimming at V came to 3 bases and at J to 0 bases, leaving 10 bases not matched to a gene. CDR1 is GEAIGNYY and CDR2 is EKD in the germline V gene. This CDR3 comprises 19 residues. The CDR3 spells CACDPMVGESSWDTRQMFF. The CDR3 DNA reads as TGTGCCTGTGACCCCATGGTGGGGGAAAGCTCCTGGGACACCCGACAGATGTTTTTC.

This clone is deemed hyperexpanded. J is TRDJ3 and V is TRDV2; 7 bases match TRDD3. V trimming: 3 bases; J trimming: 0 bases; junction bases outside the gene matches: 1. This CDR3 has 16 amino acids. Germline V gives CDR1 GEAIGNYY, CDR2 EKD. CDR3 coding DNA: TGTGCCTGTGACTGGGGGAGCTCCTGGGACACCCGACAGATGTTTTTC. It encodes CACDWGSSWDTRQMFF.

This clone was found a few times. Germline is not matched at one junction end, which may reflect a read error. Other DNA sequences of this sample code for an identical CDR3. The chain carries TRDV3 and TRDJ2; TRDD3 agrees at 12 bases. Germline CDR1 reads TVYSNPD; CDR2 reads GDNSRS (reference sequence). The CDR3 contains 19 residues. CDR3 nucleotide sequence: TGTGCCTTTAGAATTCCTACTGGGGGATACCCCCCTTTGACAGCGCAACTCTTCTTT. Translating gives CAFRIPTGGYPPLTAQLFF.

V and J are TRDV3 and TRDJ3; D is possibly TRDD2 (6 bases). From germline, CDR1 is TVYSNPD and CDR2 GDNSRS (reference sequence). CDR3 length: 19 residues. V lost 2 bases, J lost 0 bases, and 20 bases lay in between. The DNA of the CDR3 is TGTGCCTTTGGGAAATTCTTCCTGGGCATCTCCTGGGACACCCGACAGATGTTTTTC. This translates into CAFGKFFLGISWDTRQMFF.